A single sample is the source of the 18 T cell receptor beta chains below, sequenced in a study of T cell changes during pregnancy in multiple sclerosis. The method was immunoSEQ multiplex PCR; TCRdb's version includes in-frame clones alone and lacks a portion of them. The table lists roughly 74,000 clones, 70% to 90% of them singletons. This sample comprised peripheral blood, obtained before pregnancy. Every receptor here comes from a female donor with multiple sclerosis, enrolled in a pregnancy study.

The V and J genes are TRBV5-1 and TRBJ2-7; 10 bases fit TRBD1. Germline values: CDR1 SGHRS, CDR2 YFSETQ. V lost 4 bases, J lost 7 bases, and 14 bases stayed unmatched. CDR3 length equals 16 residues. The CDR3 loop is CASSPRLGTGAREQYF. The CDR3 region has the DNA TGCGCCAGCAGCCCGCGGCTCGGGACAGGGGCGAGGGAGCAGTACTTC.

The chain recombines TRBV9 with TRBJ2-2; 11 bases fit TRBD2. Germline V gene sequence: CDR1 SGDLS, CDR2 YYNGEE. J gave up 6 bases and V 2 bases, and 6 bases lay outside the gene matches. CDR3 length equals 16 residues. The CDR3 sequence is CASSVISGGVPGELFF. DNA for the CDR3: TGTGCCAGCAGCGTCATTAGCGGGGGGGTCCCCGGGGAGCTGTTTTTT.

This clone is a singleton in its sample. CDR3 sequence reads: CASTTGSNQPQHF. CDR3 nucleotide sequence: TGTGCCAGCACTACGGGGAGCAATCAGCCCCAGCATTTT. This sequence joins TRBV27 and TRBJ1-5; D not certain. The CDR3 is 13 amino acids. The V gene's germline CDR1 is MNHEY and CDR2 SMNVEV (reference sequence). V was clipped by 7 bases and J by 1 base, with 8 bases between them.

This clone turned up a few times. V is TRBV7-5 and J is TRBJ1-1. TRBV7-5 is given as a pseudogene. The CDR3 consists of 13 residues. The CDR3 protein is CVRSLLNEEAAFF. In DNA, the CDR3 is TGTGTCAGAAGCTTACTAAACGAGGAGGCCGCTTTCTTT.

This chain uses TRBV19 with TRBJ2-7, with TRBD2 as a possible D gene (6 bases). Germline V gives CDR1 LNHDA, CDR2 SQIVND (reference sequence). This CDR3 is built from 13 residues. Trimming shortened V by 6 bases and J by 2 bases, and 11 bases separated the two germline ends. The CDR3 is CASRGLGTYEQYF. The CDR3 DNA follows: TGTGCCAGTAGGGGACTGGGAACCTACGAGCAGTACTTC.

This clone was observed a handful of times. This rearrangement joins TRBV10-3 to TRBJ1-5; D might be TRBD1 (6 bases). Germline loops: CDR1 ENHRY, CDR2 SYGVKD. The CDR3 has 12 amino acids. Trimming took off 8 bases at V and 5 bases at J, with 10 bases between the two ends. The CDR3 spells CAIAAGDQPQHF. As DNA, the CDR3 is TGTGCCATCGCCGCAGGGGATCAGCCCCAGCATTTT.

DNA for the CDR3: TGTGCCAGCAGCGGGACAGGCGGTGGAAAAAACATTCAGTACTTC. This codes for CASSGTGGGKNIQYF. This chain joins TRBV7-2 and TRBJ2-4; 8 nucleotides match TRBD1. After removal of 5 bases from V and 4 bases from J, the junction contained 7 bases not matched to a gene. The germline gives CDR1 SGHTA, CDR2 FQGNSA. The CDR3 has 15 residues.

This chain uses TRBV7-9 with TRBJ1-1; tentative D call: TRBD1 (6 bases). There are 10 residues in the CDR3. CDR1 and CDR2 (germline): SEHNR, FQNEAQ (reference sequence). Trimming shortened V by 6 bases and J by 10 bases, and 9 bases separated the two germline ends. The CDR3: CASSAGAAFF. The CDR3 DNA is TGTGCCAGCAGTGCAGGGGCAGCTTTCTTT. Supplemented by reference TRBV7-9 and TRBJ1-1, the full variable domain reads DTGVSQNPRHKITKRGQNVTFRCDPISEHNRLYWYRQTLGQGPEFLTYFQNEAQLEKSRLLSDRFSAERPKGSFSTLEIQRTEQGDSAMYLCASSAGAAFFGQGTRLTVV.

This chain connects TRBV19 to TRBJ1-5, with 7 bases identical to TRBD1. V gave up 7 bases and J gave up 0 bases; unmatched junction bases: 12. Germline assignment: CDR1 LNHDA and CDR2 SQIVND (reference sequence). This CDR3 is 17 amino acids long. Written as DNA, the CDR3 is TGTGCCAGTAAACGGGACAGTGAGTTCTATAGCAATCAGCCCCAGCATTTT. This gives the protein CASKRDSEFYSNQPQHF.

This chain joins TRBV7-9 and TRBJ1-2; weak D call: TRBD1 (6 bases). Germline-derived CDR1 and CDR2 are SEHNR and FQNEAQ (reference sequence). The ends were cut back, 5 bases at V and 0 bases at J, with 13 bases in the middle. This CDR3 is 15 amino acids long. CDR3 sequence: CASSLEDRANYGYTF. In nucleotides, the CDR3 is TGTGCCAGCAGCCTCGAGGACAGAGCTAACTATGGCTACACCTTC.

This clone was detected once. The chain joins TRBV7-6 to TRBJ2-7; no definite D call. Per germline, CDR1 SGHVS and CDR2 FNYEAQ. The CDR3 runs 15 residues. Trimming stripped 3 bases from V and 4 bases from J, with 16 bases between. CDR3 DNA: TGTGCCAGCAGCTTCCCCGAATGTCTTCGGTACGAGCAGTACTTC. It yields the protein CASSFPECLRYEQYF. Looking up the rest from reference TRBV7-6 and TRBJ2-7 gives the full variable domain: GAGVSQSPRYKVTKRGQDVALRCDPISGHVSLYWYRQALGQGPEFLTYFNYEAQQDKSGLPNDRFSAERPEGSISTLTIQRTEQRDSAMYRCASSFPECLRYEQYFGPGTRLTVT.

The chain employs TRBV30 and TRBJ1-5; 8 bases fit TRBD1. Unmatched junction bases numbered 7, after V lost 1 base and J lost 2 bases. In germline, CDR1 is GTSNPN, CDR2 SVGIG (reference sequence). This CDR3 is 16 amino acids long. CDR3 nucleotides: TGTGCCTGGAGTGCTCTGACAGGGGCGGGCAATCAGCCCCAGCATTTT. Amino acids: CAWSALTGAGNQPQHF. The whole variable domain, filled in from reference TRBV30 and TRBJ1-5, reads SQTIHQWPATLVQPVGSPLSLECTVEGTSNPNLYWYRQAAGRGLQLLFYSVGIGQISSEVPQNLSASRPQDRQFILSSKKLLLSDSGFYLCAWSALTGAGNQPQHFGDGTRLSIL.

CDR3 sequence reads: CAWSRGGGNQPQHF. In DNA, the CDR3 is TGTGCCTGGAGCCGTGGAGGGGGCAATCAGCCCCAGCATTTT. The chain recombines TRBV30 with TRBJ1-5, with D possibly TRBD1 on 5 matching bases. Germline V gives CDR1 GTSNPN, CDR2 SVGIG (reference sequence). Trimming shortened V by 3 bases and J by 2 bases, and 11 bases separated the two germline ends. CDR3 length equals 14 residues.

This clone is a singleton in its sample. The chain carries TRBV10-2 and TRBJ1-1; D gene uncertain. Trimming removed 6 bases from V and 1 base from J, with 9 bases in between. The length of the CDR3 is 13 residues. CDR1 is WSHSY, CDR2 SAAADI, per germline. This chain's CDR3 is CASRVAGNTEAFF. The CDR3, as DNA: TGCGCCAGCAGGGTGGCGGGGAACACTGAAGCTTTCTTT.

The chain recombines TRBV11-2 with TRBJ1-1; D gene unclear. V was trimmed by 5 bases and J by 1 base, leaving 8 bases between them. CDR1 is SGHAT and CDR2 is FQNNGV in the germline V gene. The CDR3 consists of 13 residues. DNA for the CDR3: TGTGCCAGCAGCCTCCGGGAGAACACTGAAGCTTTCTTT. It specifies CASSLRENTEAFF.

CDR3 in DNA: TGTGCCAGCAGCCAAACAGGGCCGAACACTGAAGCTTTCTTT. It is translated as CASSQTGPNTEAFF. The gene calls are TRBV2 and TRBJ1-1; D possibly corresponds to TRBD1 (6 bases). V was pared by 6 bases and J by 1 base, with 12 bases between. The CDR3 spans 14 residues. CDR1 is SNHLY and CDR2 is FYNNEI in the germline V gene.

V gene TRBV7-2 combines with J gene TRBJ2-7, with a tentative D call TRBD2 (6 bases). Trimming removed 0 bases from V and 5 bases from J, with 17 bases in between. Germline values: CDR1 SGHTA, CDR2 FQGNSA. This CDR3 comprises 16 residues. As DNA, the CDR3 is TGTGCCAGCAGCTTAGCGACTGGAGGGTGGGCCGACGAGCAGTACTTC. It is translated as CASSLATGGWADEQYF.

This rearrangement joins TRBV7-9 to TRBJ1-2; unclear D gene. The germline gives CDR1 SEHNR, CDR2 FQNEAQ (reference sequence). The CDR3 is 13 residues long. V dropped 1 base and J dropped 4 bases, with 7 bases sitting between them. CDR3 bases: TGTGCCAGCAGCTTAGGCGGGTCCTATGGCTACACCTTC. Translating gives CASSLGGSYGYTF.